The 26 T cell receptor beta chains presented below share a single source sample, sequenced in a study of blood T cell repertoires in COVID-19. Here immunoSEQ multiplex PCR was the method, and the copy in TCRdb shows in-frame clones only, minus some. The sample holds more than 85,000 clones, around 76% seen once. The sample was peripheral blood. The origin of the receptors is a woman between 65 and 79 years old with acute or convalescent COVID-19.

This clone came up once. The V call is TRBV15, the J call TRBJ1-4; D perhaps matches TRBD1 (5 bases). The CDR3 covers 16 residues. V was cut by 3 bases and J by 0 bases, with 11 bases left in between. The germline CDR1 and CDR2 sequences are LNHNV and YYDKDF (reference sequence). The chain's CDR3 is CATSRGDSATNEKLFF. The DNA for the CDR3 is TGTGCCACCAGCAGGGGTGACAGCGCAACTAATGAAAAACTGTTTTTT.

CDR3 loop: CASSLGQRRNTEAFF. DNA for the CDR3: TGTGCCAGTAGTTTGGGACAGCGGCGGAACACTGAAGCTTTCTTT. This chain joins TRBV19 and TRBJ1-1; 7 bases align to TRBD1. Trimming took 5 bases from V and 1 from J; bases not matched to a gene: 7. The CDR3 has 15 amino acids. CDR1 and CDR2 from the germline V gene are LNHDA and SQIVND (reference sequence). Combining the CDR3 with reference TRBV19 and TRBJ1-1 gives the whole variable domain DGGITQSPKYLFRKEGQNVTLSCEQNLNHDAMYWYRQDPGQGLRLIYYSQIVNDFQKGDIAEGYSVSREKKESFPLTVTSAQKNPTAFYLCASSLGQRRNTEAFFGQGTRLTVV.

This chain links TRBV5-4 with TRBJ1-1; a weak D match, TRBD1 (6 bases). The CDR3 extends over 14 amino acids. Germline-derived CDR1 and CDR2 are SGHNT and YYREEE (reference sequence). V shed 4 bases and J shed 6 bases, with 16 bases lying between them. The CDR3 DNA is TGTGCCAGCAGCCCTAGGGGGGGGGCCTCTGAAGCTTTCTTT. Its translation: CASSPRGGASEAFF.

The gene calls are TRBV5-1 and TRBJ2-1; TRBD1 matches at 12 bases. The ends lost 4 bases at V and 6 bases at J; junction bases unmatched: 5. This CDR3 region has 15 residues. The V gene's germline CDR1 is SGHRS and CDR2 YFSETQ. The CDR3 sequence is CASSAGQGAVNEQFF. For the CDR3, the DNA is TGCGCCAGCAGCGCGGGACAGGGGGCAGTCAATGAGCAGTTCTTC.

The rearrangement joins TRBV12-3 or TRBV12-4 to TRBJ2-4, with a tentative D call TRBD1 (5 bases). V lost 6 bases and J lost 5, with 11 bases in between. This CDR3 has 13 amino acids. The CDR3 sequence is CASRSGSQNIQYF. The CDR3 DNA reads as TGTGCCAGCAGGTCAGGGTCTCAAAACATTCAGTACTTC.

The CDR3 DNA sequence: TGTGCCAGCAGACTCAGGGGCTACACTGAAGCTTTCTTT. Translating gives CASRLRGYTEAFF. The chain has TRBV28 and TRBJ1-1; D may be TRBD1 (6 bases). With 6 bases removed from V and 3 bases from J, the gap between germline ends came to 11 bases. The CDR3 runs 13 residues. The germline CDR1 and CDR2 sequences are MDHEN and SYDVKM.

The rearrangement uses TRBV2 and TRBJ1-5; no reliable D call. The CDR3 runs to 15 residues. Looked up from germline, CDR1 is SNHLY and CDR2 is FYNNEI. The V end was cut by 6 bases, the J end by 4 bases, with 16 bases between. The CDR3, as DNA: TGTGCCAGCAGGGGAGAGGACGGCCGTAATCAGCCCCAGCATTTT. Translation gives CASRGEDGRNQPQHF.

The V call is TRBV28, the J call TRBJ1-2; 8 nucleotides line up with TRBD1. V dropped 6 bases and J dropped 5; count of bases not matched to a gene: 8. Per germline, CDR1 MDHEN and CDR2 SYDVKM. The CDR3 extends over 14 amino acids. CDR3 DNA: TGTGCCAGCAGCCTCAGGGGGCGCATTTATGGCTACACCTTC. This sequence encodes CASSLRGRIYGYTF.

The J gene is TRBJ1-5, the V gene TRBV5-8, with 7 bases fitting TRBD1. The germline V gene has CDR1 SGHTS and CDR2 YDEGEE. The V and J ends lost 9 bases and 2 bases, in that order; junction bases with no gene match: 2. The CDR3 runs 12 residues. The CDR3 DNA follows: TGTGCCACAGACAGGGGCAATCAGCCCCAGCATTTT. Translation gives CATDRGNQPQHF.

Only a few counts were recorded for this clone. The chain recombines TRBV30 with TRBJ1-5; D is uncertain. Trimming left V 1 base short and J 7 bases short, with 11 bases between. The germline V gene has CDR1 GTSNPN and CDR2 SVGIG (reference sequence). The CDR3 consists of 13 residues. The CDR3: CAWSDERKQPQHF. CDR3 bases: TGTGCCTGGAGTGATGAGAGGAAGCAGCCCCAGCATTTT.

The V call is TRBV9, the J call TRBJ1-6; TRBD1 matches 7 bases. This CDR3 spans 15 amino acids. Germline V gene data show CDR1 as SGDLS and CDR2 as YYNGEE. Trimming cost V 4 bases and J 10 bases; bases outside gene matches: 11. The CDR3 loop reads CASSQEGAGPSPLHF. In nucleotides, the CDR3 is TGTGCCAGCAGCCAGGAGGGGGCGGGTCCCTCACCCCTCCACTTT.

The V gene is TRBV7-2, the J gene TRBJ2-7; D unclear. This CDR3 is built from 13 residues. The germline V and J ends were trimmed by 2 bases and 1 base, with 6 bases remaining between them. CDR1 and CDR2 (germline): SGHTA, FQGNSA. Here the CDR3 reads CASSLIISYEQYF. The CDR3 nucleotides read TGTGCCAGCAGCTTAATAATTTCCTACGAGCAGTACTTC.

The rearrangement uses TRBV18 and TRBJ1-2; D is uncertain. In germline, CDR1 is KGHSH, CDR2 LQKENI. The CDR3 consists of 16 residues. The V and J ends lost 0 bases and 5 bases respectively, with 16 bases between them. The CDR3 coding sequence is TGTGCCAGCTCACCACCCCAGGAACTCTCTGTTTATGGCTACACCTTC. Amino acids: CASSPPQELSVYGYTF.

V and J are TRBV5-1 and TRBJ1-4, with 9 bases identical to TRBD1. Germline V gives CDR1 SGHRS, CDR2 YFSETQ. The CDR3 extends over 13 amino acids. With V trimmed by 4 bases and J by 12 bases, 7 bases remained unmatched. CDR3 sequence reads: CASSQGQGLELFF. DNA for the CDR3: TGCGCCAGCAGCCAGGGACAGGGTCTCGAACTGTTTTTT. The whole variable domain, filled in from reference TRBV5-1 and TRBJ1-4, reads KAGVTQTPRYLIKTRGQQVTLSCSPISGHRSVSWYQQTPGQGLQFLFEYFSETQRNKGNFPGRFSGRQFSNSRSEMNVSTLELGDSALYLCASSQGQGLELFFGSGTQLSVL.

The rearrangement links TRBV25-1 to TRBJ1-4; D possibly corresponds to TRBD1 (6 bases). This CDR3 comprises 14 residues. The V gene lost 6 bases and the J gene lost 8 bases, with 16 bases spanning the gap. Germline V CDR1 and CDR2: MGHDK, SYGVNS. In nucleotides, the CDR3 is TGTGCCAGCAGCATAGGCAAGGGGGGGGAAAAACTGTTTTTT. Its translation is CASSIGKGGEKLFF.

The chain joins TRBV4-1 to TRBJ2-7; 7 bases match TRBD1. V was clipped by 4 bases and J by 5 bases; unmatched bases: 8. The length of the CDR3 is 14 residues. Germline V gives CDR1 MGHRA, CDR2 YSYEKL. CDR3 sequence reads: CASSRTGDIDEQYF. The CDR3 coding sequence is TGCGCCAGCAGCCGAACAGGGGATATCGACGAGCAGTACTTC.

The J gene is TRBJ1-5, the V gene TRBV28; 8 bases are a match to TRBD1. Germline loops: CDR1 MDHEN, CDR2 SYDVKM. J gave up 3 bases and V 5 bases, and 9 bases lay outside the gene matches. The CDR3 extends over 16 amino acids. CDR3 DNA: TGTGCCAGCAGTCCGTCCAACAGGGGGTTCAATCAGCCCCAGCATTTT. Its protein is CASSPSNRGFNQPQHF.

This chain joins TRBV6-5 and TRBJ1-3; 9 nucleotides align to TRBD1. Germline values: CDR1 MNHEY, CDR2 SVGAGI. The CDR3 sequence is 14 residues long. Trimming removed 8 bases from V and 5 bases from J; junction bases left unmatched: 7. In DNA form, the CDR3 reads TGTGCCAGCGCCTACGGGACAGGGAGAAACACCATATATTTT. Translation: CASAYGTGRNTIYF.

The chain combines TRBV11-2 with TRBJ1-2, with 9 bases identical to TRBD1. CDR3 length: 14 amino acids. In germline, CDR1 is SGHAT, CDR2 FQNNGV. J gave up 4 bases and V 3 bases, and 3 bases lay outside the gene matches. The CDR3 DNA sequence: TGTGCCAGCAGCTTCGGGACAGGGAGCTATGGCTACACCTTC. Protein product: CASSFGTGSYGYTF.

The gene calls are TRBV11-2 and TRBJ1-1, with TRBD1 identical over 10 bases. Germline V gene data show CDR1 as SGHAT and CDR2 as FQNNGV. J lost 1 base, V lost 6 bases, and 2 bases had no gene match. The CDR3 sequence is 14 residues long. Here the CDR3 reads CASSRQGANTEAFF. CDR3 DNA: TGTGCCAGCAGTCGACAGGGGGCGAACACTGAAGCTTTCTTT.

The chain links TRBV7-2 to TRBJ2-7; TRBD2 might be the D (5 bases). Trimming took off 5 bases at V and 4 bases at J, with 15 bases between the two ends. This CDR3 has 14 amino acids. Per the germline V gene, CDR1 is SGHTA and CDR2 is FQGNSA. The CDR3 region is CASSPRGSVYEQYF. The CDR3 region has the DNA TGTGCCAGCAGCCCCCGGGGTAGCGTTTACGAGCAGTACTTC.

The chain recombines TRBV7-9 with TRBJ2-3; D gene unclear. Germline V CDR1 and CDR2: SEHNR, FQNEAQ (reference sequence). The V and J ends lost 6 bases and 4 bases respectively, with 8 bases between them. The CDR3 length is 12 residues. Here the CDR3 reads CASSRLSDTQYF. The CDR3 DNA sequence: TGTGCCAGCAGTCGACTCTCAGATACGCAGTATTTT.

This clone was recorded a few times. The chain links TRBV7-9 to TRBJ2-3; D perhaps matches TRBD2 (6 bases). The V end was cut by 1 base, the J end by 9 bases, with 8 bases between. This CDR3 comprises 12 residues. Germline CDR1 SEHNR, CDR2 FQNEAQ (reference sequence). This CDR3 reads CASSLEAGTQYF. The CDR3 bases are TGTGCCAGCAGCTTAGAGGCGGGGACGCAGTATTTT.

The V gene is TRBV4-1, the J gene TRBJ1-6; 7 positions agree with TRBD1. CDR1 and CDR2 (germline): MGHRA, YSYEKL. The ends lost 0 bases at V and 4 bases at J; junction bases unmatched: 3. The CDR3 spans 16 residues. The CDR3 nucleotides are TGCGCCAGCAGCCAAGAGGAGACAGGGTATAATTCACCCCTCCACTTT. Translated, it gives CASSQEETGYNSPLHF.

This clone was seen a few times. V is TRBV5-5 and J is TRBJ1-2; D perhaps matches TRBD1 (6 bases). This CDR3 has 15 residues. V gave up 2 bases and J gave up 5 bases, with 16 bases separating them. Germline V CDR1 and CDR2: SGHKS, YYEKEE (reference sequence). CDR3 DNA: TGTGCCAGCAGCTTTCCTTTGACAGGACGATATGGCTACACCTTC. Protein sequence: CASSFPLTGRYGYTF.

This chain joins TRBV5-6 and TRBJ2-4, with TRBD1 matching 9 bases. The CDR3 runs 17 residues. In germline, CDR1 is SGHDT, CDR2 YYEEEE. Trimming cost V 2 bases and J 0 bases; bases outside gene matches: 6. The CDR3 reads CASSFRTGVPAKNIQYF. CDR3 DNA sequence: TGTGCCAGCAGCTTCCGGACAGGGGTCCCAGCCAAAAACATTCAGTACTTC.